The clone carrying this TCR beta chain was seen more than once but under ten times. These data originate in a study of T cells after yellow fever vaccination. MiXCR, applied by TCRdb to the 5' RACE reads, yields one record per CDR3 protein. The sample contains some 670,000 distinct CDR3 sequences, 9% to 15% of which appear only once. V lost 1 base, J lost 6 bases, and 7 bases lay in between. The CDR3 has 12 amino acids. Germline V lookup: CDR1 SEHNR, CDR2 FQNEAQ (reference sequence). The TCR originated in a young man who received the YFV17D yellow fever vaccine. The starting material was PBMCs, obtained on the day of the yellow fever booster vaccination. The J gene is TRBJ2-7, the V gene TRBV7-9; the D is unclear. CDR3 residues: CASSLDPPEQYF. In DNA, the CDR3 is TGTGCCAGCAGCTTAGACCCCCCCGAGCAGTACTTC.